One sample yielded the 4 T cell receptor beta chains listed below, sequenced in a study of blood T cell repertoires in COVID-19. Using immunoSEQ multiplex PCR, the repertoire was profiled, and TCRdb retains in-frame clones only, with some absent. The data hold fewer than 250,000 clones, with approximately 81% observed a single time. Sequencing was done on a sample of peripheral blood. These receptors came from a young man with active or convalescent COVID-19.

This clone came up a few times. The J gene is TRBJ2-3, the V gene TRBV19, with no clear D. Looked up from germline, CDR1 is LNHDA and CDR2 is SQIVND (reference sequence). The CDR3 sequence is 13 residues long. With 4 bases removed from V and 2 bases from J, the gap between germline ends came to 7 bases. Here the CDR3 reads CASSNSLTDTQYF. The CDR3 coding sequence is TGTGCCAGTAGTAACTCACTCACAGATACGCAGTATTTT.

The J gene is TRBJ2-1, the V gene TRBV6-2 or TRBV6-3; the D is unclear. This CDR3 is built from 12 residues. Germline V CDR1 and CDR2: MNHEY, SVGEGT. Trimming pared 2 bases from V and 9 bases from J, leaving 8 bases between. CDR3 loop: CASSYTPGEQFF. The CDR3 nucleotides read TGTGCCAGCAGTTACACCCCGGGTGAGCAGTTCTTC.

This sequence joins TRBV5-1 and TRBJ1-1; D is uncertain. The CDR3 runs to 13 residues. CDR1 is SGHRS, CDR2 YFSETQ, per germline. The V end lost 0 bases, the J end lost 11 bases, and 14 bases lay between the germline ends. CDR3 DNA: TGCGCCAGCAGCTTGGACCCCAACCTTGAGGCTTTCTTT. It is translated as CASSLDPNLEAFF.

The gene calls are TRBV28 and TRBJ1-6; TRBD1 aligns across 8 bases. This CDR3 has 14 residues. Germline CDR1 reads MDHEN; CDR2 reads SYDVKM. V dropped 7 bases and J dropped 7; count of bases not matched to a gene: 6. The CDR3 loop is CASTSTGANSPLHF. CDR3 nucleotide sequence: TGTGCCAGCACCTCGACAGGGGCCAATTCACCCCTCCACTTT.